Listed below are T cell receptor beta chains from one sample, sequenced in a study of cytotoxic CD8 clonotypes in ibrutinib-treated CLL. Clones were sequenced by immunoSEQ multiplex PCR, and TCRdb holds only the in-frame ones, with some missing. Among 300,000 to 350,000 clones listed, about 80% were seen once. Sequencing used PBMCs, obtained before ibrutinib treatment. The source is a human donor with chronic lymphocytic leukemia. Each CDR3 is given with its conserved first and last residue. Fields, in order: clone size, J gene, D gene, V gene, CDR3 DNA, CDR3 protein. The D gene is left open where the match is weak. Rows may omit the clone size; those that give it use once, few, many or a size class.

>-|TRBJ1-3|-|TRBV18
TGTGCCAGCTTTACAGGGAGCTCTGGAAACACCATATATTTT
CASFTGSSGNTIYF
>-|TRBJ2-1|TRBD2|TRBV7-9
TGTGCCAGCAGCTCCGGGACTAGTGCTTACAATGAGCAGTTCTTC
CASSSGTSAYNEQFF
>-|TRBJ2-2|-|TRBV7-2
TGTGCCAGCAGATCCCTTGCGGCCACCGGGGAGCTGTTTTTT
CASRSLAATGELFF
>-|TRBJ1-2|TRBD1|TRBV10-3
TGTGCCATCGACGCGGGACAGGGACCCAGGGGTGGCTACACCTTC
CAIDAGQGPRGGYTF
>-|TRBJ1-2|-|TRBV4-2
TGTGCCAGCAGCCAAGATCTGGCGTCTCCCTATGGCTACACCTTC
CASSQDLASPYGYTF
>few|TRBJ2-1|-|TRBV29-1
TGCAGCGTTGGTGGCTACAATGAGCAGTTCTTC
CSVGGYNEQFF
>-|TRBJ2-5|TRBD2|TRBV29-1
TGCAGCGTTGGGGGGGGACCACGAGAGACCCAGTACTTC
CSVGGGPRETQYF
>once|TRBJ2-2|TRBD2|TRBV5-8
TGTGCCAGCAGCCTACGACTAGCGGCCGGGGAGCTGTTTTTT
CASSLRLAAGELFF
>-|TRBJ2-1|TRBD2|TRBV30
TGTGCCTGGAGGGGGAGGGATGAGCAGTTCTTC
CAWRGRDEQFF
>-|TRBJ2-7|-|TRBV7-2
TGTGCCAGCAGCTTTGGGGACACGTCCTACGAGCAGTACTTC
CASSFGDTSYEQYF
>-|TRBJ2-7|TRBD2|TRBV5-1
TGCGCCAGCAGCGCGGGGGTGCAGGACGCAATAACAACCTACGAGCAGTACTTC
CASSAGVQDAITTYEQYF
>once|TRBJ2-7|TRBD1|TRBV30
TGTGCCTGGAGTACTACCCGGACAGGGGCAGGGGAGCAGTACTTC
CAWSTTRTGAGEQYF
>-|TRBJ2-1|TRBD2|TRBV7-9
TGTGCCAGCAGCTTATTTTCTAGCGGGAGTAACGGTGAGCAGTTCTTC
CASSLFSSGSNGEQFF
>-|TRBJ2-7|TRBD2|TRBV6-1
TGTGCCAGCAGCCTGCAAGCGGGATCAGCCTACGAGCAGTACTTC
CASSLQAGSAYEQYF
>-|TRBJ2-5|TRBD2|TRBV19
TGTGCCAGTAGTTCCCAAGCGGGATCGGGAGAGACCCAGTACTTC
CASSSQAGSGETQYF
>-|TRBJ2-7|TRBD1|TRBV7-6
TGTGCCAGCAGCAGTACAGGGGGCTACGAGCAGTACTTC
CASSSTGGYEQYF
>few|TRBJ2-5|TRBD2|TRBV4-2
TGTGCCAGCAGCCCAAAACGGGGGGGTTCGGAGACCCAGTACTTC
CASSPKRGGSETQYF
>-|TRBJ2-5|-|TRBV5-4
TGTGCCAGCAGCACAAGAGAGACCCAGTACTTC
CASSTRETQYF
>-|TRBJ1-1|TRBD1|TRBV19
TGTGCCAGTAGTATTTACAGGGGGCGAATAGAAGCTTTCTTT
CASSIYRGRIEAFF
>-|TRBJ2-7|TRBD1|TRBV15
TGTGCCACCAGCAGAATCGACAGGGGCAACGAGCAGTACTTC
CATSRIDRGNEQYF
>-|TRBJ1-5|TRBD1|TRBV5-1
TGCGCCAGCAGCTTGGGACCTGCGACAGGGGATAATCAGCCCCAGCATTTT
CASSLGPATGDNQPQHF